Following are 14 T cell receptor beta chains from one sample sequenced in a study of MAIT cells during Salmonella Paratyphi A infection. Study results and caveats: Oligoclonal MAIT cells preferred TRBV20 and TRBV6, with usage seemingly unaffected by infection.

This sample's time point: before S. Paratyphi A challenge (baseline). Flow cytometry identified and sorted MAIT cells as Valpha7.2+ CD161+ T cells. What these receptors recognize is not known. TCRdb used MiXCR to reprocess the 5' RACE reads, holding one entry per CDR3 protein. The sample carries 750 to 1,000 distinct CDR3 sequences, roughly 23% recorded once. This specimen was MAIT cells from blood, taken at the first sampling point of the challenge study. The receptor set was obtained from a person between 18 and 75 years old who was deliberately infected with Salmonella Paratyphi A in a paratyphoid fever challenge study.

This clonotype has only a few counts. The chain uses TRBV3-1 and TRBJ2-1; possibly TRBD2 for D (5 bases). CDR1 and CDR2 (germline): LGHDT, YNNKEL (reference sequence). The CDR3 length is 17 residues. V gave up 1 base and J gave up 8 bases, with 21 bases separating them. CDR3 in DNA: TGTGCCAGCAGCCAAGGCCTGGAAGGGTTTAGCGTCGATGAGCAGTTCTTC. It is translated as CASSQGLEGFSVDEQFF.

This clonotype was counted only a few times. This chain connects TRBV6-2 or TRBV6-3 to TRBJ2-7; D is perhaps TRBD1 (5 bases). This CDR3 is 15 amino acids long. Between the trimmed V and J ends, which lost 2 bases and 0 bases, there was a span of 11 bases. The germline V gene encodes CDR1 MNHEY and CDR2 SVGEGT. The CDR3 here is CASSYPPDTSYEQYF. The DNA for the CDR3 is TGTGCCAGCAGTTACCCTCCGGACACCTCCTACGAGCAGTACTTC.

In its sample, this clonotype was seen a few times. This chain links TRBV20-1 with TRBJ2-1, with D tentatively TRBD1 (6 bases). Looked up from germline, CDR1 is DFQATT and CDR2 is SNEGSKA (reference sequence). The CDR3 covers 17 residues. V was clipped by 0 bases and J by 0 bases, with 15 bases between them. The CDR3 is CSARDFIRGSSYNEQFF. The CDR3 bases are TGCAGTGCTAGAGATTTCATAAGGGGGAGCTCCTACAATGAGCAGTTCTTC.

J is TRBJ2-7 and V is TRBV6-2 or TRBV6-3, with 7 bases lining up with TRBD2. Germline CDR1 and CDR2: MNHEY and SVGEGT. Trimming took 0 bases from V and 2 from J; bases not matched to a gene: 1. The CDR3 runs to 14 residues. CDR3 DNA sequence: TGTGCCAGCAGTTACTCGAGCGGGGCCTACGAGCAGTACTTC. It codes for CASSYSSGAYEQYF.

By sample fraction, this clonotype is medium-sized. This chain uses TRBV28 with TRBJ2-2, with D possibly being TRBD1 or TRBD2 (6 bases each). This CDR3 contains 15 residues. Germline V lookup: CDR1 MDHEN, CDR2 SYDVKM. V was pared by 5 bases and J by 3 bases, with 13 bases between. This CDR3 is CASSKGGLDTGELFF. The CDR3 DNA follows: TGTGCCAGCAGTAAGGGGGGACTTGACACCGGGGAGCTGTTTTTT.

This chain links TRBV5-6 with TRBJ2-2; D not resolved. V lost 1 base, J lost 0 bases, and 10 bases lay in between. The germline gives CDR1 SGHDT, CDR2 YYEEEE. The CDR3 spans 16 residues. The CDR3 DNA reads as TGTGCCAGCAGCTTGCCGTTAGGAACGAACACCGGGGAGCTGTTTTTT. Amino acid sequence: CASSLPLGTNTGELFF.

V gene TRBV6-1 combines with J gene TRBJ2-2; D might be TRBD1 or TRBD2, each matching 5 bases. Looked up from germline, CDR1 is MNHNS and CDR2 is SASEGT. V lost 6 bases and J lost 3, with 14 bases in between. The CDR3 spans 15 residues. The chain's CDR3 is CASRRGTEDTGELFF. CDR3 coding DNA: TGTGCCAGCAGGAGGGGAACGGAGGACACCGGGGAGCTGTTTTTT.

The chain links TRBV11-2 to TRBJ2-1; unclear D gene. The length of the CDR3 is 13 residues. V gave up 0 bases and J gave up 9 bases, with 9 bases separating them. The germline V gene has CDR1 SGHAT and CDR2 FQNNGV. CDR3 nucleotide sequence: TGTGCCAGCAGCTTAGATTTGGGTTCTGAGCAGTTCTTC. Protein: CASSLDLGSEQFF.

The rearrangement uses TRBV6-2 or TRBV6-3 and TRBJ2-7; 8 nucleotides line up with TRBD2. V lost 2 bases, J lost 0 bases, and 0 bases stayed unmatched. CDR1 and CDR2 (germline): MNHEY, SVGEGT. The CDR3 runs to 14 residues. CDR3 region: CASSYGTSSYEQYF. Written as DNA, the CDR3 is TGTGCCAGCAGTTACGGGACTAGCTCCTACGAGCAGTACTTC.

This clonotype is medium-sized (0.01 to 0.1%) in the sample. The chain uses TRBV6-4 and TRBJ2-1; 13 bases are shared with TRBD2. J gave up 7 bases and V 4 bases, and 1 base lay outside the gene matches. Germline-derived CDR1 and CDR2 are MRHNA and SNTAGT. The CDR3 has 14 residues. The CDR3 here is CASSGTSGGNEQFF. DNA for the CDR3: TGTGCCAGCAGTGGGACTAGCGGGGGTAATGAGCAGTTCTTC.

This clonotype is hyperexpanded. The rearrangement joins TRBV20-1 to TRBJ1-5, with TRBD1 matching over 7 bases. The ends lost 5 bases at V and 4 bases at J; junction bases unmatched: 11. This CDR3 region has 15 residues. Germline V lookup: CDR1 DFQATT, CDR2 SNEGSKA (reference sequence). DNA for the CDR3: TGCAGTGCTCCCTTAGAGGGGGCAGAGAATCAGCCCCAGCATTTT. Protein: CSAPLEGAENQPQHF.

V gene TRBV6-1 combines with J gene TRBJ2-7, with TRBD1 matching 9 bases. The CDR3 consists of 14 residues. J gave up 12 bases and V 1 base, and 10 bases lay outside the gene matches. Looked up from germline, CDR1 is MNHNS and CDR2 is SASEGT. This CDR3 reads CASSEGPGQGPGYF. For the CDR3, the DNA is TGTGCCAGCAGTGAAGGGCCCGGACAGGGGCCGGGGTACTTC.

Only a few counts were recorded for this clonotype. This chain connects TRBV6-4 to TRBJ1-6, with TRBD1 as a possible D gene (5 bases). This CDR3 spans 15 amino acids. Germline assignment: CDR1 MRHNA and CDR2 SNTAGT. Between the trimmed V and J ends, which lost 4 bases and 10 bases, there was a span of 17 bases. Here the CDR3 DNA reads TGTGCCAGCAGTGCGACTGGGACGTCGGGGTCACCCCTCCACTTT. It is translated as CASSATGTSGSPLHF.

This clonotype was seen more than once but under ten times. The chain is built from TRBV20-1 and TRBJ2-5; D is ambiguous. Germline V gives CDR1 DFQATT, CDR2 SNEGSKA (reference sequence). The CDR3 length is 10 residues. Trimming removed 3 bases at V and 6 bases at J, with 5 bases between. This CDR3 is CSARSQTQYF. DNA of the CDR3: TGCAGTGCTAGGTCTCAGACCCAGTACTTC.